This TCR beta chain was sequenced for a study of follicular helper T cells after annual influenza vaccination. The data were produced by immunoSEQ multiplex PCR, yet TCRdb's version contains in-frame clones alone and is incomplete. The data show 810 or so clones, with 81% seen just once and around 2.2% held by the top ten. The CDR3 has 16 amino acids. CDR1 and CDR2 from the germline V gene are LNHNV and YYDKDF (reference sequence). V lost 0 bases and J lost 7; bases outside the gene matches: 7. Time point defined: 2015-2016 season, 7 days after influenza vaccination. Cells are cTfh (non-naive CD4+CXCR5+PD-1+), split by ICOS and CD38 into double-positive or double-negative.

This specimen was CXCR5+ CD38+ circulating T follicular helper cells from blood, taken 7 days after influenza vaccination. As for subset: circulating Tfh, non-naive CD4+CXCR5+PD-1+ (ICOS+CD38+ or ICOS-CD38-). V and J are TRBV15 and TRBJ2-7; TRBD2 matches 12 bases. The sequence was obtained from an adult who received the influenza vaccine. CDR3 coding DNA: TGTGCCACCAGCAGAGATCCTTGGACTAGCGGGGCGGAGCAGTACTTC. It specifies CATSRDPWTSGAEQYF.